The 22 T cell receptor beta chains reported below all come from one sample, sequenced in a study of shared clonotypes between healthy human individuals. Sequencing was performed with immunoSEQ multiplex PCR; in TCRdb, only in-frame clones are kept and a portion is missing. Of around 700,000 clones listed, about two thirds are singletons. The sequencing sample was made of memory CD4+ T cells sorted from blood. Subset reported: CD45RA-negative fraction. The receptors here all came from a woman aged 30 to 39 in good health.

Only one count was recorded for this clone. The identical CDR3 is also encoded by other nucleotide sequences in the sample. The chain recombines TRBV2 with TRBJ1-1; a weak D match, TRBD1 (6 bases). CDR1 SNHLY and CDR2 FYNNEI come from the germline V gene. V gave up 6 bases and J gave up 4 bases, with 9 bases separating them. The CDR3 sequence is 12 residues long. This chain's CDR3 is CASRGGGTEAFF. The CDR3 DNA is TGTGCCAGCAGGGGAGGGGGCACTGAAGCTTTCTTT.

This clone has only one observation. The chain links TRBV5-4 to TRBJ2-3, with 11 bases aligning to TRBD1. V was pared by 0 bases and J by 2 bases, with 5 bases of the junction left unmatched. This CDR3 has 17 residues. Germline assignment: CDR1 SGHNT and CDR2 YYREEE (reference sequence). The CDR3 spells CASSLGGTGGPTDTQYF. As DNA, the CDR3 is TGTGCCAGCAGCTTGGGGGGGACAGGGGGTCCCACAGATACGCAGTATTTT. The full variable domain, in which reference TRBV5-4 and TRBJ2-3 provide the parts outside the CDR3, is ETGVTQSPTHLIKTRGQQVTLRCSSQSGHNTVSWYQQALGQGPQFIFQYYREEENGRGNFPPRFSGLQFPNYSSELNVNALELDDSALYLCASSLGGTGGPTDTQYFGPGTRLTVL.

The chain recombines TRBV25-1 with TRBJ2-1; perhaps TRBD2 as D (6 bases). The V end was cut by 3 bases, the J end by 2 bases, with 8 bases between. The CDR3 extends over 14 amino acids. Germline lookup yields CDR1 MGHDK and CDR2 SYGVNS. The CDR3 sequence is CASSDAGTYNEQFF. CDR3 nucleotides: TGTGCCAGCAGTGATGCGGGGACCTACAATGAGCAGTTCTTC. The whole variable domain, filled in from reference TRBV25-1 and TRBJ2-1, reads EADIYQTPRYLVIGTGKKITLECSQTMGHDKMYWYQQDPGMELHLIHYSYGVNSTEKGDLSSESTVSRIRTEHFPLTLESARPSHTSQYLCASSDAGTYNEQFFGPGTRLTVL.

The table lists this clone with a count of one. The chain uses TRBV2 and TRBJ1-5, with unresolved D. The CDR3 is 15 residues long. Trimming pared 3 bases from V and 7 bases from J, leaving 16 bases between. CDR1 is SNHLY and CDR2 is FYNNEI in the germline V gene. CDR3 sequence reads: CASSEVELRKQPQHF. The CDR3 coding sequence is TGTGCCAGCAGTGAGGTGGAGTTGAGGAAGCAGCCCCAGCATTTT.

This rearrangement joins TRBV6-1 to TRBJ2-2, with D tentatively TRBD2 (6 bases). Germline CDR1 reads MNHNS; CDR2 reads SASEGT. This CDR3 contains 14 residues. Deletions cut 5 bases from V and 5 bases from J, with 12 bases between. The CDR3: CASSPRGWTGELFF. CDR3 nucleotide sequence: TGTGCCAGCAGTCCCCGGGGGTGGACCGGGGAGCTGTTTTTT.

The CDR3 protein is CASRERLARNYEQYF. In nucleotides, the CDR3 is TGTGCCAGCAGAGAAAGACTAGCGAGAAACTACGAGCAGTACTTC. The chain couples TRBV27 to TRBJ2-7; 8 bases are shared with TRBD2. Germline loops: CDR1 MNHEY, CDR2 SMNVEV (reference sequence). This CDR3 is 15 amino acids long. V shed 6 bases, J shed 3 bases, and the junction held 10 bases outside the gene matches.

The V call is TRBV4-1, the J call TRBJ2-7; D may be TRBD1 or TRBD2 (5 bases each). The germline CDR1 and CDR2 sequences are MGHRA and YSYEKL. The V and J ends lost 0 bases and 2 bases respectively, with 14 bases between them. The CDR3 totals 16 residues. CDR3 sequence reads: CASSQERAGSTYEQYF. For the CDR3, the DNA is TGCGCCAGCAGCCAAGAGAGGGCAGGGTCCACCTACGAGCAGTACTTC.

The chain couples TRBV7-2 to TRBJ1-2; no reliable D call. Per germline, CDR1 SGHTA and CDR2 FQGNSA. This CDR3 spans 13 amino acids. V was trimmed by 5 bases and J by 8 bases, leaving 15 bases between them. CDR3 sequence: CASSPYQTLGYTF. For the CDR3, the DNA is TGTGCCAGCAGCCCCTACCAAACTCTGGGCTACACCTTC.

The genes are TRBV18 and TRBJ2-7; possible D gene TRBD2, 5 bases. The CDR3 covers 15 residues. Germline assignment: CDR1 KGHSH and CDR2 LQKENI. Trimming pared 1 base from V and 0 bases from J, leaving 10 bases between. The CDR3 here is CASSPRAANSYEQYF. Here the CDR3 DNA reads TGTGCCAGCTCACCACGAGCGGCTAACTCCTACGAGCAGTACTTC.

This clone was counted between two and nine times. This CDR3 is also generated by other DNA sequences in the sample. The CDR3, as DNA: TGTGCCAGCAGTTCCCAGCCAGACTACGAGCAGTACTTC. It translates to CASSSQPDYEQYF. The chain carries TRBV28 and TRBJ2-7, with no clear D. The ends were cut back, 4 bases at V and 3 bases at J, with 10 bases in the middle. The germline gives CDR1 MDHEN, CDR2 SYDVKM. The CDR3 loop spans 13 amino acids.

The chain carries TRBV4-2 and TRBJ2-7, with TRBD2 matching 16 bases. Germline-derived CDR1 and CDR2 are LGHNA and YNFKEQ. This CDR3 comprises 18 residues. V shed 0 bases and J 0 bases; nucleotides not matched to a gene: 2. CDR3 DNA sequence: TGTGCCAGCAGCCAAGAGGGACTAGCGGGAGGGGTCTCCTACGAGCAGTACTTC. Amino acids: CASSQEGLAGGVSYEQYF.

The chain couples TRBV5-4 to TRBJ2-1; 7 bases match TRBD2. Losses at the gene ends were 2 bases for V and 3 bases for J; bases not matched to a gene: 5. This CDR3 is 15 amino acids long. Germline-derived CDR1 and CDR2 are SGHNT and YYREEE (reference sequence). CDR3 sequence: CASSFRLADYNEQFF. CDR3 sequence (DNA): TGTGCCAGCAGCTTTAGGCTAGCGGACTACAATGAGCAGTTCTTC.

The chain couples TRBV11-2 to TRBJ1-3; 8 bases are shared with TRBD1. Germline V gives CDR1 SGHAT, CDR2 FQNNGV. This CDR3 has 14 amino acids. V shed 4 bases, J shed 4 bases, and the junction held 3 bases outside the gene matches. Here the CDR3 reads CASSSGGAGNTIYF. The CDR3, as DNA: TGTGCCAGCAGCTCAGGGGGCGCCGGAAACACCATATATTTT.

CDR3 sequence (DNA): TGTGCCAGCACCCGGGGCCCCAACTATGGCTACACCTTC. Residues: CASTRGPNYGYTF. This sequence joins TRBV6-5 and TRBJ1-2; D might be TRBD1 (5 bases). The CDR3 runs 13 residues. In germline, CDR1 is MNHEY, CDR2 SVGAGI. Trimming stripped 7 bases from V and 2 bases from J, with 11 bases between.

V usage is TRBV5-1 and J usage is TRBJ2-1; 8 positions agree with TRBD1. Germline V CDR1 and CDR2: SGHRS, YFSETQ. Losses at the gene ends were 0 bases for V and 4 bases for J; bases not matched to a gene: 12. This CDR3 contains 18 residues. The CDR3 DNA reads as TGCGCCAGCAGCTTGGGGGTGTTGGGACAGGTTGCGTACAATGAGCAGTTCTTC. Its protein product is CASSLGVLGQVAYNEQFF.

This clone has only one observation. This chain links TRBV10-3 with TRBJ2-5, with 7 bases lining up with TRBD1. Germline-derived CDR1 and CDR2 are ENHRY and SYGVKD. The length of the CDR3 is 13 residues. The V segment lost 6 bases and the J segment 5 bases; nucleotides outside the gene matches: 6. The CDR3 spells CAIRPDRDETQYF. CDR3 nucleotide sequence: TGTGCCATCAGACCTGACAGGGATGAGACCCAGTACTTC.

V usage is TRBV28 and J usage is TRBJ1-6; perhaps TRBD1 as D (6 bases). Germline loops: CDR1 MDHEN, CDR2 SYDVKM. Trimming cost V 6 bases and J 11 bases, with 23 bases left between them. The CDR3 is made up of 16 amino acids. This chain's CDR3 is CASSRGRILSRPPLHF. The CDR3 nucleotides are TGTGCCAGCAGCAGGGGAAGGATTCTTTCTCGTCCACCCCTCCACTTT.

This sequence joins TRBV11-2 and TRBJ1-3; TRBD1 agrees at 7 bases. CDR3 length equals 15 residues. V dropped 4 bases and J dropped 1; count of bases not matched to a gene: 4. Per the germline V gene, CDR1 is SGHAT and CDR2 is FQNNGV. CDR3 amino acids: CASSSEGASGNTIYF. In DNA form, the CDR3 reads TGTGCCAGCAGCTCCGAGGGGGCATCTGGAAACACCATATATTTT.

V usage is TRBV18 and J usage is TRBJ2-5, with D perhaps matching TRBD2 (5 bases). V lost 1 base to trimming and J lost 2 bases, with 11 bases between them. The CDR3 runs to 15 residues. CDR1 and CDR2 (germline): KGHSH, LQKENI. The CDR3 nucleotides are TGTGCCAGCTCACCACGAAGCGGATCACAAGAGACCCAGTACTTC. Amino acids: CASSPRSGSQETQYF. Based on the CDR3 plus reference TRBV18 and TRBJ2-5, the full variable domain is NAGVMQNPRHLVRRRGQEARLRCSPMKGHSHVYWYRQLPEEGLKFMVYLQKENIIDESGMPKERFSAEFPKEGPSILRIQQVVRGDSAAYFCASSPRSGSQETQYFGPGTRLLVL.

The V and J genes are TRBV6-1 and TRBJ1-1; tentative D call: TRBD1 (6 bases). CDR3 length: 13 amino acids. Germline values: CDR1 MNHNS, CDR2 SASEGT. V lost 7 bases, J lost 6 bases, and 15 bases lay in between. CDR3 coding DNA: TGTGCCAGCAAGCAACAGGGATTCTCTGAAGCTTTCTTT. As protein: CASKQQGFSEAFF.

This chain connects TRBV19 to TRBJ1-5; D uncertain. The V gene's germline CDR1 is LNHDA and CDR2 SQIVND (reference sequence). The CDR3 is 15 amino acids. Trimming cost V 3 bases and J 1 base, with 10 bases left between them. CDR3 sequence: CASSMFSASNQPQHF. The CDR3 DNA follows: TGTGCCAGTAGTATGTTTAGCGCAAGCAATCAGCCCCAGCATTTT.

This clone was counted ten times or more. The same CDR3 is also encoded by other DNA sequences in this sample. The gene calls are TRBV5-6 and TRBJ1-1; 9 bases line up with TRBD1. CDR1 and CDR2 from the germline V gene are SGHDT and YYEEEE. The CDR3 is 14 amino acids. The trim removed 2 bases at V and 4 bases at J, leaving 3 bases unmatched. In DNA, the CDR3 is TGTGCCAGCAGCTTAAGGGACAGGGTCACTGAAGCTTTCTTT. Its translation: CASSLRDRVTEAFF. Full variable domain (remainder filled in from reference TRBV5-6 and TRBJ1-1): DAGVTQSPTHLIKTRGQQVTLRCSPKSGHDTVSWYQQALGQGPQFIFQYYEEEERQRGNFPDRFSGHQFPNYSSELNVNALLLGDSALYLCASSLRDRVTEAFFGQGTRLTVV.